These 17 T cell receptor beta chains share one sample of origin, sequenced in a study of siplizumab effects on memory and regulatory T cells. Libraries were prepared by immunoSEQ multiplex PCR; TCRdb keeps only in-frame clonotypes and omits some of them. The repertoire holds roughly 68,000 clones, roughly 85% seen once, with 3.5% to 4.5% in the top ten. Specimen: memory CD4+ T cells sorted from blood. The source of these receptors is a human donor in good health.

This chain connects TRBV6-5 to TRBJ2-1, with 7 bases fitting TRBD2. The CDR3 has 15 residues. V lost 2 bases and J lost 1; bases outside the gene matches: 2. Per the germline V gene, CDR1 is MNHEY and CDR2 is SVGAGI. The CDR3 region has the DNA TGTGCCAGCAGTTACGGCGGGAGATCCTACAATGAGCAGTTCTTC. Translating gives CASSYGGRSYNEQFF.

The chain employs TRBV13 and TRBJ2-1; D tentatively reads TRBD1 or TRBD2 (5 bases each). Germline assignment: CDR1 PRHDT and CDR2 FYEKMQ (reference sequence). V lost 5 bases to trimming and J lost 3 bases, with 8 bases between them. The CDR3 totals 13 residues. CDR3 in DNA: TGTGCCAGCAGCGGGACCCGCTACAATGAGCAGTTCTTC. Protein product: CASSGTRYNEQFF.

The V call is TRBV19, the J call TRBJ2-2, with D unclear. With 6 bases removed from V and 1 base from J, the gap between germline ends came to 12 bases. The CDR3 runs 15 residues. CDR1 and CDR2 (germline): LNHDA, SQIVND (reference sequence). The CDR3 is CASSPVQKNTGELFF. CDR3 nucleotide sequence: TGTGCCAGTAGCCCGGTACAGAAGAACACCGGGGAGCTGTTTTTT. Variable domain in full (rest from reference TRBV19 and TRBJ2-2): DGGITQSPKYLFRKEGQNVTLSCEQNLNHDAMYWYRQDPGQGLRLIYYSQIVNDFQKGDIAEGYSVSREKKESFPLTVTSAQKNPTAFYLCASSPVQKNTGELFFGEGSRLTVL.

This clone appeared once. This CDR3 is also generated by other DNA sequences in the sample. The chain joins TRBV1 to TRBJ1-6. TRBV1 is given as a pseudogene. This CDR3 region has 16 residues. The CDR3 protein is CTSGQVRGGGGSPLHF. The CDR3 bases are TGCACCAGCGGTCAGGTACGGGGGGGTGGGGGTTCACCCCTCCACTTT.

V is TRBV4-2 and J is TRBJ2-6; TRBD1 might be the D (5 bases). Trimming removed 3 bases from V and 4 bases from J, with 13 bases in between. The CDR3 sequence is 16 residues long. Germline loops: CDR1 LGHNA, CDR2 YNFKEQ. CDR3 in DNA: TGTGCCAGCAGCCAGGGCGGACAACAGGGGGCCAACGTCCTGACTTTC. This sequence encodes CASSQGGQQGANVLTF.

This chain links TRBV11-1 with TRBJ2-1, with TRBD2 matching over 9 bases. The CDR3 has 15 residues. V dropped 2 bases and J dropped 5; count of bases not matched to a gene: 4. Germline CDR1 SGHAT, CDR2 FQDESV (reference sequence). The CDR3: CASSLLAGQHNEQFF. The CDR3 nucleotides read TGTGCCAGCAGCTTACTAGCGGGACAACACAATGAGCAGTTCTTC.

This chain links TRBV5-1 with TRBJ1-1; D possibly corresponds to TRBD1 (5 bases). The germline CDR1 and CDR2 sequences are SGHRS and YFSETQ. The CDR3 loop spans 13 amino acids. Trimming shortened V by 1 base and J by 1 base, and 5 bases separated the two germline ends. CDR3: CASSLTGNTEAFF. CDR3 nucleotide sequence: TGCGCCAGCAGCTTGACAGGGAACACTGAAGCTTTCTTT.

The chain joins TRBV5-1 to TRBJ2-2; possibly TRBD2 for D (5 bases). Germline assignment: CDR1 SGHRS and CDR2 YFSETQ. This CDR3 contains 16 residues. Trimming took 0 bases from V and 5 from J, leaving 14 bases between them. The CDR3 coding sequence is TGCGCCAGCAGCTTGGTTTACGGGGTCGGGACCGGGGAGCTGTTTTTT. Its translation is CASSLVYGVGTGELFF.

The chain joins TRBV7-3 to TRBJ2-1, with 14 bases matching TRBD2. J lost 8 bases, V lost 6 bases, and 6 bases had no gene match. CDR3 length: 15 residues. Germline values: CDR1 SGHTA, CDR2 FQGTGA. This chain's CDR3 is CASSTGTSGSYEQFF. As DNA, the CDR3 is TGTGCCAGCAGTACCGGGACTAGCGGGAGCTATGAGCAGTTCTTC.

The gene calls are TRBV13 and TRBJ1-3; D is uncertain. With 2 bases removed from V and 1 base from J, the gap between germline ends came to 6 bases. Looked up from germline, CDR1 is PRHDT and CDR2 is FYEKMQ (reference sequence). The CDR3 covers 14 residues. The CDR3 coding sequence is TGTGCCAGCAGCTTACCCAGGTCTGGAAACACCATATATTTT. Protein sequence: CASSLPRSGNTIYF. Based on the CDR3 plus reference TRBV13 and TRBJ1-3, the full variable domain is AAGVIQSPRHLIKEKRETATLKCYPIPRHDTVYWYQQGPGQDPQFLISFYEKMQSDKGSIPDRFSAQQFSDYHSELNMSSLELGDSALYFCASSLPRSGNTIYFGEGSWLTVV.

V is TRBV14 and J is TRBJ2-7; the D call may be TRBD1 or TRBD2 (5 bases each). CDR3 length equals 11 residues. Trimming cost V 1 base and J 12 bases, with 10 bases left between them. Germline CDR1 SGHDN, CDR2 FVKESK. The CDR3 region is CASSQVGEWYF. CDR3 DNA: TGTGCCAGCAGCCAAGTGGGGGAATGGTACTTC.

Of note for this clone: Other nucleotide sequences in the sample specify the same CDR3. The gene calls are TRBV7-8 and TRBJ2-7; D gene ambiguous. The V gene's germline CDR1 is SGHVS and CDR2 FQNEAQ. The CDR3 is 11 amino acids. V gave up 5 bases and J gave up 4 bases, with 6 bases separating them. CDR3 amino acids: CASSRSYEQYF. Written as DNA, the CDR3 is TGTGCCAGCAGCCGTTCTTACGAGCAGTACTTC.

The V and J genes are TRBV6-1 and TRBJ2-4; no clear D. The CDR3 runs to 11 residues. V shed 6 bases and J shed 5 bases, with 5 bases lying between them. Germline assignment: CDR1 MNHNS and CDR2 SASEGT. CDR3 amino acids: CASRGENIQYF. The CDR3 DNA follows: TGTGCCAGCAGAGGAGAAAACATTCAGTACTTC.

This chain joins TRBV4-1 and TRBJ2-7; D gene ambiguous. Germline values: CDR1 MGHRA, CDR2 YSYEKL. The CDR3 runs 13 residues. The V end was cut by 3 bases, the J end by 7 bases, with 13 bases between. Here the CDR3 reads CASSQLGLGEQYF. The DNA for the CDR3 is TGCGCCAGCAGCCAGCTAGGGCTCGGGGAGCAGTACTTC.

In its sample, this clone was seen once. This chain joins TRBV6-5 and TRBJ1-4; D unclear. The CDR3 contains 16 residues. Looked up from germline, CDR1 is MNHEY and CDR2 is SVGAGI. V lost 0 bases, J lost 8 bases, and 16 bases lay in between. The DNA of the CDR3 is TGTGCCAGCAGTTACTCGATGTTTCTTTTTAGGGAAAAACTGTTTTTT. Amino acid sequence: CASSYSMFLFREKLFF.

The table lists this clone with a few counts. The rearrangement uses TRBV18 and TRBJ1-1, with D hard to call. The length of the CDR3 is 14 residues. V lost 1 base to trimming and J lost 1 base, with 7 bases between them. Germline V CDR1 and CDR2: KGHSH, LQKENI. In DNA form, the CDR3 reads TGTGCCAGCTCACCACGGTCAGGGAACACTGAAGCTTTCTTT. Its translation: CASSPRSGNTEAFF.

The chain uses TRBV9 and TRBJ2-5; maybe TRBD1 (6 bases). CDR3 length: 16 residues. Germline CDR1 and CDR2: SGDLS and YYNGEE. Trimming left V 0 bases short and J 5 bases short, with 17 bases between. CDR3 DNA: TGTGCCAGCAGCGTAGACATCCACACAGGGCGGGAGACCCAGTACTTC. Residues: CASSVDIHTGRETQYF.